The present TCR beta chain was sequenced within a study of T-cell reconstitution after alpha-beta-depleted transplantation in children. This CDR3 is built from 19 residues. Germline V gene lookup returns CDR1 SGHVS and CDR2 FQNEAQ. V lost 5 bases to trimming and J lost 3 bases; unmatched junction nucleotides: 11. A library of TCRbeta sequences, prepared with unique molecular identifiers, was generated. TCRdb ran MiXCR on the PCR reads and lists one entry per CDR3 protein. Here the sample spans around 380,000 distinct CDR3 sequences, roughly a tenth being singletons. The sample consisted of PBMCs from the stem cell graft donor, taken from the stem cell graft. This clonotype was sampled from a human donor who donated a stem cell graft to a child with acute myeloid leukemia. The chain employs TRBV7-8 and TRBJ2-1; 15 nucleotides agree with TRBD2. CDR3: CASSDTGTSGRPNYNEQFF. CDR3 nucleotide sequence: TGTGCCAGCAGCGATACCGGGACTAGCGGGAGGCCAAACTACAATGAGCAGTTCTTC.